This T cell receptor beta chain is drawn from a study of T cell responses to AZD1222 COVID-19 vaccine. Study-wide background: Analysis merged second doses at about 4 or about 12 weeks. Study-wide results and caveats: Females made up more of the donors, who were largely white British, and clonal diversity may have come out too low. CD4 TCRs associated with vaccination spanned spike, dominating at 160-218 and 743-854.

The CDR3 has 11 residues. The germline CDR1 and CDR2 sequences are DFQATT and SNEGSKA (reference sequence). Trimming cost V 5 bases and J 12 bases, with 14 bases left between them. Profiled with immunoSEQ multiplex PCR; TCRdb holds only in-frame clones, not every one. This table has roughly 100,000 clones, 85% to 90% appearing once. Turning to this clone: Its antigen is undetermined.

The chain couples TRBV20-1 to TRBJ1-5, with D tentatively TRBD1 (6 bases). This TCR was recovered from an adult in good health. The specimen was peripheral blood, collected on day 0 of AZD1222 vaccination. In DNA form, the CDR3 reads TGCAGTGCTCCAGGGGCCCGACTCCAGCATTTT. Amino acids: CSAPGARLQHF.